Following are 5 T cell receptor beta chains from one sample sequenced in a study of identical twins. TCRdb analysed the 5' RACE reads with MiXCR anew, one entry per CDR3 protein. The table shows 200,000 to 250,000 distinct CDR3 sequences, with about an eighth occurring only once. The sample was memory (CD45RO+) T cells sorted from blood. These receptors were collected from a woman aged 18-29 years in good health.

J is TRBJ1-1 and V is TRBV12-3 or TRBV12-4; D is uncertain. V lost 10 bases and J 10 bases, leaving 19 bases between the germline ends. CDR3 length equals 12 residues. This CDR3 reads CATAVVESVAFF. The CDR3 nucleotides are TGTGCCACCGCCGTGGTGGAATCAGTAGCTTTCTTT.

The V and J genes are TRBV11-2 and TRBJ1-1; D is perhaps TRBD1 (5 bases). Germline CDR1 reads SGHAT; CDR2 reads FQNNGV. The CDR3 spans 13 residues. Trimming took off 7 bases at V and 7 bases at J, with 16 bases between the two ends. The CDR3 nucleotides are TGTGCCAGCACTCAAGGGCAGGGCGGTGAAGCTTTCTTT. It specifies CASTQGQGGEAFF. Combining the CDR3 with reference TRBV11-2 and TRBJ1-1 gives the whole variable domain EAGVAQSPRYKIIEKRQSVAFWCNPISGHATLYWYQQILGQGPKLLIQFQNNGVVDDSQLPKDRFSAERLKGVDSTLKIQPAKLEDSAVYLCASTQGQGGEAFFGQGTRLTVV.

The rearrangement links TRBV27 to TRBJ2-2; TRBD1 matches at 7 bases. The length of the CDR3 is 19 residues. Losses at the gene ends were 0 bases for V and 1 base for J; bases not matched to a gene: 11. The germline V gene has CDR1 MNHEY and CDR2 SMNVEV (reference sequence). The CDR3 nucleotides are TGTGCCAGCAGTTTATCCCTCGAAGGGGGCGCGGGGAACACCGGGGAGCTGTTTTTT. Protein product: CASSLSLEGGAGNTGELFF.

The chain carries TRBV6-1 and TRBJ1-1; the match to TRBD1 covers 10 bases. Trimming took 6 bases from V and 4 from J; bases not matched to a gene: 5. Germline CDR1 is MNHNS and CDR2 is SASEGT. The length of the CDR3 is 14 residues. CDR3 region: CASRDRGEVTEAFF. As DNA, the CDR3 is TGTGCCAGCAGGGACAGGGGGGAGGTCACTGAAGCTTTCTTT.

The rearrangement joins TRBV7-2 to TRBJ1-1, with D hard to call. Germline CDR1 reads SGHTA; CDR2 reads FQGNSA. The CDR3 is made up of 15 amino acids. V was trimmed by 1 base and J by 0 bases, leaving 9 bases between them. The CDR3 region is CASSLVYGMNTEAFF. The CDR3 coding sequence is TGTGCCAGCAGCTTAGTCTACGGTATGAACACTGAAGCTTTCTTT.